This entry is about one TCR beta chain. Its antigen is unidentified. This CDR3 comprises 16 residues. Germline V gene lookup returns CDR1 DFQATT and CDR2 SNEGSKA (reference sequence). J lost 8 bases, V lost 6 bases, and 12 bases had no gene match. These data belong to a study of T cells after yellow fever vaccination. At the level of the study: In the case of low-cell-number fractions, SMART-Seq v4 Ultra Low Input was used for preparation.

TCRdb processed the 5' RACE reads anew with MiXCR; each CDR3 protein has one entry. The sample lists hundreds of thousands of distinct CDR3 sequences, approximately 5.2% seen once, with 3% to 4% in the top ten. Study results and limitations: From the bulk population, abundant clonotypes could contaminate and appear within FACS-sorted repertoires. Some clonotypes were seen in both the CD4 and the CD8 compartments. These made up a small share and likely arose from convergent recombination. A large majority of primary-vaccination clones showed up again after the booster (approximately 96% CD4, around 90% CD8).

The source of this sequence is a man aged 18-30 years who received the YFV17D yellow fever vaccine. The source was CD4+ T cells sorted from PBMCs, collected on the day of the yellow fever booster vaccination. The chain uses TRBV20-1 and TRBJ2-1; 14 bases are a match to TRBD2. CDR3 sequence: CSARVLTSGGGYEQFF. Here the CDR3 DNA reads TGCAGTGCCAGGGTTCTGACTAGCGGGGGGGGTTATGAGCAGTTCTTC.